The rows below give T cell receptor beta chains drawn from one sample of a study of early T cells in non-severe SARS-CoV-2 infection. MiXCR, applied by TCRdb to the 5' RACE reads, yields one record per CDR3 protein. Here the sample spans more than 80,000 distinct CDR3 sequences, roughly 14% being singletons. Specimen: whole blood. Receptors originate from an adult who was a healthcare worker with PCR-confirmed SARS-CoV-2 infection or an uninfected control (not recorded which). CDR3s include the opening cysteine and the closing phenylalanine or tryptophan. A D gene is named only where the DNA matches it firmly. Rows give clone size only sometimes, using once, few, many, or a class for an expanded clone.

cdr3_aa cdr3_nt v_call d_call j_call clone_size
CASSIGSRSNQPQHF TGTGCCAGTAGTATAGGCTCCAGGAGCAATCAGCCCCAGCATTTT TRBV19 NA TRBJ1-5 few
CASSFSVGGQYF TGTGCCAGCAGCTTTAGTGTGGGGGGGCAGTACTTC TRBV7-2 NA TRBJ2-7 NA
CASSSLSGSGADTQYF TGTGCCAGCAGCTCCCTTAGCGGGAGTGGGGCAGATACGCAGTATTTT TRBV7-3 TRBD2 TRBJ2-3 NA
CASSLAAASYEQYF TGTGCCAGCAGCTTAGCGGCTGCGTCCTACGAGCAGTACTTC TRBV7-6 NA TRBJ2-7 few
CSVRTGAGTEAFF TGCAGCGTCCGGACAGGGGCAGGGACTGAAGCTTTCTTT TRBV29-1 TRBD1 TRBJ1-1 few
CASNPIPGREQYF TGCGCCAGCAACCCCATTCCGGGCCGGGAGCAGTACTTC TRBV10-2 NA TRBJ2-7 few
CASSYSNRGTEAFF TGTGCCAGCAGTTACTCTAACAGAGGCACTGAAGCTTTCTTT TRBV6-5 NA TRBJ1-1 few
CSVEGTEGREQFF TGCAGCGTTGAGGGGACCGAGGGGAGGGAGCAGTTCTTC TRBV29-1 NA TRBJ2-1 few
CASGPQQGLSGNTIYF TGTGCCAGCGGTCCCCAGCAGGGGCTCTCTGGAAACACCATATATTTT TRBV12-3/TRBV12-4 NA TRBJ1-3 once
CASSHLGQYYEQYF TGTGCCAGCAGCCATTTGGGACAGTACTACGAGCAGTACTTC TRBV3-1 TRBD1 TRBJ2-7 NA
CSVRDRDEKLFF TGCAGCGTCCGGGACAGGGATGAAAAACTGTTTTTT TRBV29-1 TRBD1 TRBJ1-4 NA
CASSLALTQTQKNTEAFF TGTGCCAGCAGCTTAGCGCTAACACAGACCCAAAAGAACACTGAAGCTTTCTTT TRBV7-9 NA TRBJ1-1 NA
CASSFYSGGAGNTIYF TGTGCCAGCAGTTTCTACTCGGGGGGGGCTGGAAACACCATATATTTT TRBV12-3/TRBV12-4 NA TRBJ1-3 NA
CASSLSSGSYEQYF TGTGCCAGCAGTTTATCCAGCGGTAGCTACGAGCAGTACTTC TRBV27 NA TRBJ2-7 many
CASSPLQGAGNEQFF TGTGCCAGCAGCCCCTTGCAGGGGGCGGGCAATGAGCAGTTCTTC TRBV14 TRBD1 TRBJ2-1 NA
CSVPGGYGYTF TGCAGCGTTCCTGGCGGCTATGGCTACACCTTC TRBV29-1 NA TRBJ1-2 few
CASSSRTSGRGADTQYF TGTGCCAGCAGCTCCCGGACTAGCGGGAGGGGTGCAGATACGCAGTATTTT TRBV7-2 TRBD2 TRBJ2-3 few
CASSSSGTPYNEQFF TGCGCCAGCAGCTCGTCCGGGACTCCCTACAATGAGCAGTTCTTC TRBV5-1 NA TRBJ2-1 few
CASSAQGRYGYTF TGTGCCAGCAGTGCACAGGGGAGGTATGGCTACACCTTC TRBV28 TRBD1 TRBJ1-2 NA
CSASGGAWTEAFF TGCAGTGCTAGTGGGGGGGCTTGGACTGAAGCTTTCTTT TRBV20-1 NA TRBJ1-1 NA
CASSWERELQETQYF TGTGCCAGCAGTTGGGAGCGGGAGCTTCAAGAGACCCAGTACTTC TRBV12-3/TRBV12-4 TRBD2 TRBJ2-5 few
CASSDPQTGHDEKLFF TGTGCCAGCTCAGACCCTCAGACAGGGCACGATGAAAAACTGTTTTTT TRBV18 TRBD1 TRBJ1-4 many
CASSFGFLSWRSTEAFF TGTGCCAGCAGCTTCGGATTCCTTAGCTGGCGGAGCACTGAAGCTTTCTTT TRBV7-2 NA TRBJ1-1 NA
CSVRGTGKGEKLFF TGCAGCGTGAGGGGGACAGGGAAGGGTGAAAAACTGTTTTTT TRBV29-1 TRBD1 TRBJ1-4 NA
CASSLASGSYEQYF TGTGCCAGCAGCTTAGCTAGCGGGAGTTACGAGCAGTACTTC TRBV11-3 TRBD2 TRBJ2-7 NA
CASSQVGTGKTNEKLFF TGCGCCAGCAGCCAAGTAGGAACCGGGAAGACTAATGAAAAACTGTTTTTT TRBV4-1 NA TRBJ1-4 NA
CSASFVQETQYF TGCAGCGCATCGTTTGTTCAAGAGACCCAGTACTTC TRBV29-1 NA TRBJ2-5 NA
CASSSISTANGYTF TGTGCCAGCAGCTCTATCAGTACAGCCAATGGCTACACCTTC TRBV4-2 NA TRBJ1-2 NA
CAARSTGSDEQYF TGTGCCGCGCGGTCTACAGGGTCCGACGAGCAGTACTTC TRBV6-6 NA TRBJ2-7 NA
CSADGGRGNTIYF TGCAGTGCTGACGGTGGAAGGGGAAACACCATATATTTT TRBV20-1 NA TRBJ1-3 NA
CSARTAGVAKETQYF TGCAGTGCTAGAACCGCCGGGGTGGCCAAAGAGACCCAGTACTTC TRBV20-1 NA TRBJ2-5 NA
CASSGLSGRGGDTQYF TGTGCCAGCAGCGGGCTTAGCGGGAGAGGAGGGGATACGCAGTATTTT TRBV9 TRBD2 TRBJ2-3 NA
CSVKLGTGPSPLHF TGCAGCGTGAAATTGGGGACAGGGCCTTCACCCCTCCACTTT TRBV29-1 TRBD1 TRBJ1-6 few